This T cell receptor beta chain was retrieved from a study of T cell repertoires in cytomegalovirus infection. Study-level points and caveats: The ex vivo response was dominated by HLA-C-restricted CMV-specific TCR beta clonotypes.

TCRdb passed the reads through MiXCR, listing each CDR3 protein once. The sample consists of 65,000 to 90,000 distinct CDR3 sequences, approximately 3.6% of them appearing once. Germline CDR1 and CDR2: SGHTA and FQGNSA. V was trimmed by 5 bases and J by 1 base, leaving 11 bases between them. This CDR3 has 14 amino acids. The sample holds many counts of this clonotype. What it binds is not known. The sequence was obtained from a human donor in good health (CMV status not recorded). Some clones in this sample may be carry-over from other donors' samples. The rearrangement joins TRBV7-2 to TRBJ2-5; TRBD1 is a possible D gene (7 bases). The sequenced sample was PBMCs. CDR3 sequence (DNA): TGTGCCAGCAGCCAGGGGGGAACCCAAGAGACCCAGTACTTC. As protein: CASSQGGTQETQYF.